Listed here are 27 T cell receptor beta chains from one sample, sequenced in a study of T-cell memory formation after mild COVID-19. MiXCR was run by TCRdb on the 5' RACE reads, yielding one entry per CDR3 protein. The profile shows 150,000 to 200,000 distinct CDR3 sequences, 16% of them singletons. The sequenced sample was PBMCs or a T cell subset sorted from them (not recorded which). The receptors originated from an adult woman who had mild COVID-19 (a few samples of this study predate the infection). Cell type and time point are not known.

For this clonotype: At one boundary the junction diverges from the germline segment, which might be a read error. The chain couples TRBV3-1 to TRBJ2-1; D remains unclear. CDR1 LGHDT and CDR2 YNNKEL come from the germline V gene (reference sequence). The CDR3 is 13 residues long. In DNA form, the CDR3 reads TGTGCCAGCAGTGATAGAACTACCATTAATGGGGTCTTC. This translates into CASSDRTTINGVF.

V is TRBV6-5 and J is TRBJ2-4, with D possibly matching TRBD1 (5 bases). The length of the CDR3 is 17 residues. In germline, CDR1 is MNHEY, CDR2 SVGAGI. Trimming stripped 6 bases from V and 0 bases from J, with 18 bases between. CDR3 sequence (DNA): TGTGCCAGCAGACGACAGTACCAGAACCTAGCCAAAAACATTCAGTACTTC. The encoded protein is CASRRQYQNLAKNIQYF.

This clonotype was counted a few times. V usage is TRBV5-1 and J usage is TRBJ2-7, with D possibly being TRBD2 (6 bases). The CDR3 is 14 amino acids. Germline V CDR1 and CDR2: SGHRS, YFSETQ. The V and J ends lost 0 bases and 7 bases respectively, with 14 bases between them. The CDR3 loop reads CASSLGTTREEQYF. The CDR3 DNA reads TGCGCCAGCAGCTTGGGCACCACGCGGGAAGAGCAGTACTTC.

The chain links TRBV24-1 to TRBJ2-6; D is perhaps TRBD2 (6 bases). Germline V lookup: CDR1 KGHDR, CDR2 SFDVKD. The CDR3 is 15 amino acids. V lost 6 bases and J 4 bases, leaving 12 bases between the germline ends. CDR3 nucleotide sequence: TGTGCCACCAGTAGGAGGGATTCCGGGGCCAACGTCCTGACTTTC. This sequence encodes CATSRRDSGANVLTF.

V and J are TRBV5-4 and TRBJ2-3, with 11 bases lining up with TRBD2. This CDR3 has 13 amino acids. V shed 3 bases, J shed 8 bases, and the junction held 2 bases outside the gene matches. Germline assignment: CDR1 SGHNT and CDR2 YYREEE (reference sequence). For the CDR3, the DNA is TGTGCCAGCAGCTCCACTAGCGGGGGTACGCAGTATTTT. This gives the protein CASSSTSGGTQYF.

The chain carries TRBV27 and TRBJ2-7; 14 positions agree with TRBD2. This CDR3 contains 13 residues. Germline loops: CDR1 MNHEY, CDR2 SMNVEV (reference sequence). Trimming cost V 7 bases and J 7 bases; bases outside gene matches: 3. In DNA form, the CDR3 reads TGTGCCAGCATGGGACTAGCGGGAGCTGAGCAGTACTTC. Encoded protein: CASMGLAGAEQYF.

The chain links TRBV21-1 to TRBJ1-2; no DNA check was done on the table's D call, TRBD1. TRBV21-1 is a pseudogene segment. CDR3 length: 16 residues. The CDR3 DNA follows: TGTGCCAGCAGAAAAAGGGGGAGCGTCCCTAACTATGGCTACACCTTC. This gives the protein CASRKRGSVPNYGYTF.

This clonotype was detected a few times. The chain recombines TRBV24-1 with TRBJ2-2; perhaps TRBD2 as D (6 bases). Germline loops: CDR1 KGHDR, CDR2 SFDVKD. The V end was cut by 12 bases, the J end by 6 bases, with 13 bases between. The CDR3 is 12 residues long. This CDR3 is CASSTRPGELFF. CDR3 coding DNA: TGTGCCTCGTCGACTAGGCCCGGGGAGCTGTTTTTT.

This clonotype was recorded a few times. The chain links TRBV9 to TRBJ1-1; D may be TRBD1 (5 bases). This CDR3 contains 14 residues. Germline V gene sequence: CDR1 SGDLS, CDR2 YYNGEE. V was clipped by 0 bases and J by 7 bases, with 13 bases between them. CDR3 amino acids: CASSVVEGIGEAFF. Here the CDR3 DNA reads TGTGCCAGCAGCGTAGTCGAGGGGATTGGTGAAGCTTTCTTT.

This clonotype was counted a few times. The gene calls are TRBV7-9 and TRBJ2-1, with TRBD2 matching over 13 bases. Unmatched junction bases numbered 5, after V lost 5 bases and J lost 7 bases. The CDR3 has 15 amino acids. Per the germline V gene, CDR1 is SEHNR and CDR2 is FQNEAQ (reference sequence). The CDR3 sequence: CASSPGLAGSNEQFF. For the CDR3, the DNA is TGTGCCAGCAGCCCGGGACTAGCGGGATCAAATGAGCAGTTCTTC.

The rearrangement links TRBV13 to TRBJ2-5; 7 bases align to TRBD2. The CDR3 loop spans 14 amino acids. Germline V gives CDR1 PRHDT, CDR2 FYEKMQ (reference sequence). V lost 6 bases to trimming and J lost 5 bases; unmatched junction nucleotides: 9. The CDR3 region is CASRLLTGGETQYF. The CDR3 bases are TGTGCCAGCAGATTACTGACGGGAGGTGAGACCCAGTACTTC.

This clonotype was detected many times. J is TRBJ2-7 and V is TRBV7-9; D is unclear. The CDR3 sequence is 12 residues long. Germline CDR1 is SEHNR and CDR2 is FQNEAQ (reference sequence). Trimming shortened V by 5 bases and J by 6 bases, and 11 bases separated the two germline ends. CDR3: CASSAYLGEQYF. The DNA of the CDR3 is TGTGCCAGCAGCGCCTACTTGGGCGAGCAGTACTTC.

The chain is built from TRBV19 and TRBJ2-1, with a weak D call TRBD1 (6 bases). This CDR3 comprises 12 residues. Trimming left V 4 bases short and J 7 bases short, with 8 bases between. Germline-derived CDR1 and CDR2 are LNHDA and SQIVND (reference sequence). The CDR3 nucleotides read TGTGCCAGTAGTAGGGACAAAAATGAGCAGTTCTTC. Translated, it gives CASSRDKNEQFF.

V and J are TRBV20-1 and TRBJ2-3; D remains unclear. V lost 6 bases, J lost 2 bases, and 9 bases lay in between. Germline V gene sequence: CDR1 DFQATT, CDR2 SNEGSKA (reference sequence). This CDR3 region has 12 residues. The CDR3 loop is CSAWANTDTQYF. CDR3 coding DNA: TGCAGTGCCTGGGCCAACACAGATACGCAGTATTTT.

This clonotype was counted ten times or more. This chain joins TRBV7-3 and TRBJ2-3, with D maybe TRBD1 (5 bases). Trimming removed 1 base from V and 0 bases from J, with 8 bases in between. Per the germline V gene, CDR1 is SGHTA and CDR2 is FQGTGA. The CDR3 runs 15 residues. CDR3 sequence reads: CASSLRGRSTDTQYF. The CDR3 bases are TGTGCCAGCAGCTTAAGGGGCCGGAGCACAGATACGCAGTATTTT.

This clonotype was counted between two and nine times. This rearrangement joins TRBV12-3 or TRBV12-4 to TRBJ1-2; 7 positions match TRBD1. This CDR3 spans 13 amino acids. V shed 6 bases and J 9 bases; nucleotides not matched to a gene: 10. The CDR3 spells CASRTTGSSSYTF. Here the CDR3 DNA reads TGTGCCAGCAGGACGACAGGGTCTAGTAGCTACACCTTC.

This clonotype appeared a few times. V gene TRBV5-1 combines with J gene TRBJ1-1, with D possibly being TRBD1 (6 bases). In germline, CDR1 is SGHRS, CDR2 YFSETQ. This CDR3 has 15 residues. V was pared by 4 bases and J by 7 bases, with 20 bases between. CDR3 loop: CASSPTWGGRDEAFF. CDR3 sequence (DNA): TGCGCCAGCAGCCCCACCTGGGGGGGCAGAGATGAAGCTTTCTTT.

This sequence joins TRBV3-1 and TRBJ2-5; D is possibly TRBD1 or TRBD2 (5 bases each). Looked up from germline, CDR1 is LGHDT and CDR2 is YNNKEL (reference sequence). CDR3 length equals 14 residues. Trimming took 4 bases from V and 4 from J, leaving 13 bases between them. CDR3 nucleotide sequence: TGTGCCAGCAGCCGGGACCCAAGGGGAGAGACCCAGTACTTC. Its protein is CASSRDPRGETQYF.

In its sample, this clonotype was seen a few times. The chain combines TRBV24-1 with TRBJ2-3; D unresolved. CDR1 and CDR2 (germline): KGHDR, SFDVKD. This CDR3 is 13 amino acids long. With 10 bases removed from V and 0 bases from J, the gap between germline ends came to 10 bases. The CDR3 protein is CATMDSSTDTQYF. CDR3 DNA sequence: TGTGCCACAATGGATTCCAGCACAGATACGCAGTATTTT.

This clonotype was counted many times. CDR3: CASSQGGNTEAFF. CDR3 coding DNA: TGTGCCAGCAGCCAAGGAGGGAACACTGAAGCTTTCTTT. The chain links TRBV3-1 to TRBJ1-1; unclear D gene. The CDR3 is 13 residues long. Trimming pared 1 base from V and 1 base from J, leaving 4 bases between. Per the germline V gene, CDR1 is LGHDT and CDR2 is YNNKEL (reference sequence).

There are a few counts of this clonotype. This chain joins TRBV19 and TRBJ2-3; D possibly corresponds to TRBD1 (6 bases). There are 15 residues in the CDR3. The germline V gene encodes CDR1 LNHDA and CDR2 SQIVND (reference sequence). Trimming removed 5 bases from V and 6 bases from J, with 18 bases in between. CDR3 in amino acids: CASSDRLYLRDTQYF. The CDR3 DNA is TGTGCCAGTAGTGACAGGTTATATCTCCGGGATACGCAGTATTTT.

The genes are TRBV5-5 and TRBJ2-3; unclear D gene. CDR3 length equals 14 residues. Germline assignment: CDR1 SGHKS and CDR2 YYEKEE (reference sequence). V was trimmed by 1 base and J by 3 bases, leaving 9 bases between them. The CDR3 here is CASSLLASTDTQYF. The CDR3 DNA is TGTGCCAGCAGCTTGCTTGCCAGTACAGATACGCAGTATTTT. The full variable domain, rest sourced from reference TRBV5-5 and TRBJ2-3, is DAGVTQSPTHLIKTRGQQVTLRCSPISGHKSVSWYQQVLGQGPQFIFQYYEKEERGRGNFPDRFSARQFPNYSSELNVNALLLGDSALYLCASSLLASTDTQYFGPGTRLTVL.

The CDR3 bases are TGTGCCAGCAGTCCAGGACAGGGTTTAGGCTACGAGCAGTACTTC. Translation gives CASSPGQGLGYEQYF. The genes are TRBV12-3 or TRBV12-4 and TRBJ2-7; 8 bases fit TRBD1. The trim removed 5 bases at V and 3 bases at J, leaving 9 bases unmatched. The CDR3 has 15 amino acids.

This clonotype was seen repeatedly, ten times or more. The V gene is TRBV7-2, the J gene TRBJ2-7, with 9 bases matching TRBD2. The CDR3 has 17 residues. V trimming: 0 bases; J trimming: 1 base; junction bases outside the gene matches: 7. Germline-derived CDR1 and CDR2 are SGHTA and FQGNSA. The CDR3 coding sequence is TGTGCCAGCAGCTTAGCCCCCGTAGCGGGGGTGTCCTACGAGCAGTACTTC. Protein product: CASSLAPVAGVSYEQYF.

This clonotype was found a few times. Here the CDR3 reads CASSLPRAGGAHNEQFF. The CDR3 region has the DNA TGTGCCAGCAGCTTACCCAGAGCGGGAGGTGCCCACAATGAGCAGTTCTTC. J is TRBJ2-1 and V is TRBV7-6; TRBD2 agrees at 9 bases. CDR1 is SGHVS, CDR2 FNYEAQ, per germline. The length of the CDR3 is 17 residues. J lost 5 bases, V lost 2 bases, and 10 bases had no gene match.

The chain combines TRBV10-3 with TRBJ2-7; no firm D call. The CDR3 sequence is 13 residues long. V was shortened by 4 bases and J by 3 bases, with 10 bases between the two germline ends. CDR1 and CDR2 from the germline V gene are ENHRY and SYGVKD. CDR3 bases: TGTGCCATCAGTGGGACGGCTGGCTACGAGCAGTACTTC. This codes for CAISGTAGYEQYF.

This clonotype occurred a few times. The V and J genes are TRBV5-1 and TRBJ1-5; TRBD1 matches at 7 bases. Germline lookup yields CDR1 SGHRS and CDR2 YFSETQ. The CDR3 consists of 19 residues. The J segment lost 0 bases and the V segment lost 6 bases, leaving 18 bases of the junction unmatched. DNA for the CDR3: TGCGCCAGCAAGACCCCATTAGGGGGCGAACCCCCTAGCAATCAGCCCCAGCATTTT. It is translated as CASKTPLGGEPPSNQPQHF.